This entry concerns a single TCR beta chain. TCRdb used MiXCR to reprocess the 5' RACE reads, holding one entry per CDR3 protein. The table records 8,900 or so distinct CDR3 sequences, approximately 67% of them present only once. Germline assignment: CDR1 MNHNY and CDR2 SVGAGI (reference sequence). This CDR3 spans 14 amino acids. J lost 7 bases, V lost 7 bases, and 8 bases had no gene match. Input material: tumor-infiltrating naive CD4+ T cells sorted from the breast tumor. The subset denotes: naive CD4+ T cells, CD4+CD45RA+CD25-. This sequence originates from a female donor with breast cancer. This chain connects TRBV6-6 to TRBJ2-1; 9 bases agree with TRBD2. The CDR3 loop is CASMAGGPWNEQFF. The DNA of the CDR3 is TGTGCCAGCATGGCGGGAGGGCCGTGGAATGAGCAGTTCTTC.